This T cell receptor (beta chain) was captured in a study of blood T cell repertoires in COVID-19. Germline V gives CDR1 ENHRY, CDR2 SYGVKD. This CDR3 has 15 residues. The V end lost 10 bases, the J end lost 7 bases, and 20 bases lay between the germline ends. Libraries were prepared by immunoSEQ multiplex PCR; TCRdb keeps only in-frame clonotypes and omits some of them. The sample consists of over 120,000 clones, about 79% of them appearing once. This sequence joins TRBV10-3 and TRBJ1-6; D not resolved. This TCR was sampled from a man aged 45-65 years who had recovered from COVID-19. Sample: PBMCs or T cells enriched from blood (not recorded which). The CDR3 nucleotides are TGTGCCAACCCTCGGGAGGGTAGGGCGAATTCACCCCTCCACTTT. Translation: CANPREGRANSPLHF.